The 24 T cell receptor beta chains in this list originate from one sample, sequenced in a study of cytomegalovirus exposure and HLA in healthy donors. Clones were sequenced by immunoSEQ multiplex PCR, and TCRdb holds only the in-frame ones, with some missing. The table records more than 90,000 clones, approximately 86% of them present only once. Sequencing used PBMCs. Receptors were obtained from a man aged 18 to 29 in good health and CMV-seropositive.

V and J are TRBV9 and TRBJ2-2; 9 nucleotides agree with TRBD2. This CDR3 has 16 amino acids. The germline V gene encodes CDR1 SGDLS and CDR2 YYNGEE. The J segment lost 2 bases and the V segment lost 4 bases, leaving 6 bases of the junction unmatched. This CDR3 reads CASSSRGGLNTGELFF. As DNA, the CDR3 is TGTGCCAGCAGCTCGCGGGGGGGCCTTAACACCGGGGAGCTGTTTTTT.

The chain carries TRBV5-1 and TRBJ2-1, with 7 bases fitting TRBD2. J lost 3 bases, V lost 1 base, and 7 bases had no gene match. The CDR3 contains 16 residues. Germline V CDR1 and CDR2: SGHRS, YFSETQ. CDR3 in amino acids: CASSLRGGGLYNEQFF. The CDR3 nucleotides read TGCGCCAGCAGCTTGCGGGGCGGGGGTCTCTACAATGAGCAGTTCTTC.

The rearrangement uses TRBV7-9 and TRBJ2-3; 7 bases are shared with TRBD1. The length of the CDR3 is 16 residues. From germline, CDR1 is SEHNR and CDR2 FQNEAQ (reference sequence). J lost 3 bases, V lost 5 bases, and 11 bases had no gene match. CDR3 region: CASSLRTGVQTDTQYF. Written as DNA, the CDR3 is TGTGCCAGCAGCCTAAGGACAGGCGTACAGACAGATACGCAGTATTTT.

This clone appeared a few times. The chain combines TRBV10-2 with TRBJ2-7; TRBD1 is a possible D gene (5 bases). The CDR3 length is 13 residues. Germline assignment: CDR1 WSHSY and CDR2 SAAADI. The ends were cut back, 8 bases at V and 3 bases at J, with 14 bases in the middle. DNA for the CDR3: TGCGCCAGCTCTCAGGGCAGCTACTACGAGCAGTACTTC. Residues: CASSQGSYYEQYF.

The chain carries TRBV10-3 and TRBJ1-6; D is perhaps TRBD1 (6 bases). This CDR3 region has 15 residues. From germline, CDR1 is ENHRY and CDR2 SYGVKD. V gave up 5 bases and J gave up 4 bases, with 12 bases separating them. CDR3 DNA sequence: TGTGCCATCAGTCGACAGGCGACGTATAATTCACCCCTCCACTTT. Protein product: CAISRQATYNSPLHF.

The chain uses TRBV18 and TRBJ2-5; TRBD2 matches at 13 bases. After removal of 6 bases from V and 0 bases from J, the junction contained 4 bases not matched to a gene. The CDR3 spans 16 residues. From germline, CDR1 is KGHSH and CDR2 LQKENI. The CDR3 DNA is TGTGCCAGCTCCCCGACTAGCGGGGGGTACCAAGAGACCCAGTACTTC. The encoded protein is CASSPTSGGYQETQYF.

The chain has TRBV11-2 and TRBJ1-2, with D hard to call. Germline V gives CDR1 SGHAT, CDR2 FQNNGV. The CDR3 extends over 13 amino acids. The ends were cut back, 5 bases at V and 8 bases at J, with 15 bases in the middle. CDR3 region: CASSARVGQGYTF. CDR3 sequence (DNA): TGTGCCAGCAGCGCGAGGGTTGGTCAGGGCTACACCTTC.

This clone was seen only a few times. This chain joins TRBV5-1 and TRBJ2-7, with 9 bases that match TRBD1. V gave up 3 bases and J gave up 6 bases; unmatched junction bases: 7. The CDR3 runs to 14 residues. Germline CDR1 is SGHRS and CDR2 is YFSETQ. CDR3 bases: TGCGCCAGCAGCTCCGGGACAGGGCGTCTCGAGCAGTACTTC. Translated: CASSSGTGRLEQYF.

The rearrangement links TRBV6-6 to TRBJ2-7, with 10 bases aligning to TRBD1. Losses at the gene ends were 0 bases for V and 5 bases for J; bases not matched to a gene: 7. Germline V lookup: CDR1 MNHNY, CDR2 SVGAGI (reference sequence). The CDR3 loop spans 16 amino acids. The CDR3 spells CASSYSRDRGQDEQYF. DNA of the CDR3: TGTGCCAGCAGTTACTCGAGGGACAGGGGTCAAGACGAGCAGTACTTC.

The genes are TRBV4-2 and TRBJ2-1, with D maybe TRBD2 (6 bases). Trimming took off 1 base at V and 7 bases at J, with 11 bases between the two ends. The CDR3 contains 14 residues. Germline V CDR1 and CDR2: LGHNA, YNFKEQ. The DNA of the CDR3 is TGTGCCAGCAGCCAAGGGTATGGGAGGAATGAGCAGTTCTTC. Its protein is CASSQGYGRNEQFF.

This chain connects TRBV4-3 to TRBJ1-4; no firm D call. The germline CDR1 and CDR2 sequences are LGHNA and YSLEER. The CDR3 contains 15 residues. The V and J ends lost 1 base and 3 bases respectively, with 9 bases between them. DNA of the CDR3: TGCGCCAGCAGCCAAGGGTGGGCAGCTAATGAAAAACTGTTTTTT. It yields the protein CASSQGWAANEKLFF.

This clone was picked up a small number of times. The chain has TRBV18 and TRBJ1-2, with 10 positions matching TRBD1. In germline, CDR1 is KGHSH, CDR2 LQKENI. CDR3 length: 14 residues. The V and J ends lost 6 bases and 6 bases, in that order; junction bases with no gene match: 7. CDR3 in amino acids: CASSRTGGFDGYTF. In DNA form, the CDR3 reads TGTGCCAGCTCTCGGACAGGGGGATTTGATGGCTACACCTTC.

The gene calls are TRBV7-6 and TRBJ2-3, with TRBD2 matching over 14 bases. The CDR3 covers 15 residues. The germline gives CDR1 SGHVS, CDR2 FNYEAQ. With V trimmed by 5 bases and J by 5 bases, 3 bases remained unmatched. The CDR3 spells CASSLGLAGGDTQYF. As DNA, the CDR3 is TGTGCCAGCAGCCTAGGACTAGCGGGGGGAGATACGCAGTATTTT.

The chain couples TRBV6-4 to TRBJ2-1; weak D call: TRBD2 (5 bases). V lost 2 bases, J lost 0 bases, and 8 bases lay in between. CDR1 MRHNA and CDR2 SNTAGT come from the germline V gene. The CDR3 spans 15 residues. The CDR3 here is CASSDEGTSYNEQFF. CDR3 coding DNA: TGTGCCAGCAGTGACGAGGGCACCTCCTACAATGAGCAGTTCTTC.

Only one count was recorded for this clone. At one end, the junction sequence differs from germline, possibly due to a read error. V gene TRBV7-9 combines with J gene TRBJ2-3, with D uncertain. The CDR3 sequence is 15 residues long. CDR1 is SEHNR, CDR2 FQNEAQ, per germline (reference sequence). Here the CDR3 DNA reads TGTGCCAGCAGTTTAGTCCGCCGACAAGACCCTACGCAGTATTTT. It encodes CASSLVRRQDPTQYF.

This clone was observed a single time. This chain uses TRBV5-4 with TRBJ2-7; TRBD2 is a possible D gene (6 bases). V lost 2 bases to trimming and J lost 0 bases, with 9 bases between them. Germline loops: CDR1 SGHNT, CDR2 YYREEE (reference sequence). CDR3 length equals 14 residues. In DNA, the CDR3 is TGTGCCAGCAGCTTTTACGGGGGCTCCTACGAGCAGTACTTC. Its protein product is CASSFYGGSYEQYF.

The genes are TRBV4-2 and TRBJ1-2; possibly TRBD1 for D (5 bases). Between the trimmed V and J ends, which lost 2 bases and 0 bases, there was a span of 13 bases. The CDR3 has 16 amino acids. Germline values: CDR1 LGHNA, CDR2 YNFKEQ. CDR3 amino acids: CASSQQGPLTNYGYTF. The CDR3 nucleotides read TGTGCCAGCAGCCAACAGGGCCCCCTAACTAACTATGGCTACACCTTC.

CDR3 DNA: TGTGCCAGCAATGAGGTAGTTAACTATGGCTACACCTTC. Protein sequence: CASNEVVNYGYTF. V and J are TRBV2 and TRBJ1-2; no firm D call. Between the trimmed V and J ends, which lost 7 bases and 1 base, there was a span of 10 bases. CDR1 is SNHLY, CDR2 FYNNEI, per germline. This CDR3 has 13 amino acids.

The chain has TRBV28 and TRBJ2-2, with 9 bases that match TRBD1. The germline gives CDR1 MDHEN, CDR2 SYDVKM. This CDR3 comprises 14 residues. V was clipped by 10 bases and J by 2 bases; unmatched bases: 5. The CDR3 spells CATRQGGNTGELFF. For the CDR3, the DNA is TGTGCCACCAGACAGGGGGGAAACACCGGGGAGCTGTTTTTT.

The rearrangement joins TRBV4-3 to TRBJ2-3, with D possibly matching TRBD2 (6 bases). V lost 0 bases and J 4 bases, leaving 17 bases between the germline ends. Germline V gives CDR1 LGHNA, CDR2 YSLEER. The CDR3 sequence is 17 residues long. The CDR3, as DNA: TGCGCCAGCAGCCAAGACCGGGCGGGGAGGTCGGCAGATACGCAGTATTTT. Translation: CASSQDRAGRSADTQYF.

J is TRBJ2-5 and V is TRBV6-1; 7 bases fit TRBD1. In germline, CDR1 is MNHNS, CDR2 SASEGT. CDR3 length: 16 residues. With V trimmed by 3 bases and J by 1 base, 8 bases remained unmatched. In DNA, the CDR3 is TGTGCCAGCAGTGAGAGGGGGCGGTACCTCCAAGAGACCCAGTACTTC. Translated, it gives CASSERGRYLQETQYF.

V is TRBV19 and J is TRBJ1-5, with D unresolved. Trimming took off 6 bases at V and 5 bases at J, with 8 bases between the two ends. Germline values: CDR1 LNHDA, CDR2 SQIVND (reference sequence). This CDR3 has 12 amino acids. The chain's CDR3 is CASSRGDQPQHF. The DNA for the CDR3 is TGTGCCAGTAGCCGCGGTGATCAGCCCCAGCATTTT.

The chain joins TRBV7-6 to TRBJ2-3; 7 nucleotides agree with TRBD2. There are 16 residues in the CDR3. The V segment lost 5 bases and the J segment 2 bases; nucleotides outside the gene matches: 10. The germline V gene encodes CDR1 SGHVS and CDR2 FNYEAQ. In nucleotides, the CDR3 is TGTGCCAGCAGCCTCCGACTAGCAAGACCCACAGATACGCAGTATTTT. Translation: CASSLRLARPTDTQYF.

This chain joins TRBV7-2 and TRBJ2-7; 9 bases fit TRBD1. Looked up from germline, CDR1 is SGHTA and CDR2 is FQGNSA. Unmatched junction bases numbered 5, after V lost 5 bases and J lost 3 bases. This CDR3 is built from 14 residues. The CDR3 protein is CASSTGQGLYEQYF. CDR3 bases: TGTGCCAGCAGCACCGGACAGGGGCTCTACGAGCAGTACTTC.